This TCR beta chain originates from a study of shared clonotypes between healthy human individuals. Study-wide points: What limited the represented genetic and exposure-history diversity was the small number of donors.

The assay was immunoSEQ multiplex PCR, and TCRdb's table has in-frame clones only and misses some. The table records 450,000 to 550,000 clones, less than 85% of them present only once. Notes on this clone: The antigen is undetermined.

The CDR3 has 13 amino acids. The V end was cut by 5 bases, the J end by 4 bases, with 9 bases between. Germline V lookup: CDR1 SGHAT, CDR2 FQNNGV. This receptor was taken from a woman in her thirties or forties in good health. Some clones in this sample may be carry-over from other donors' samples. Specimen: PBMCs. The J gene is TRBJ2-1, the V gene TRBV11-2; D may correspond to TRBD1 or TRBD2 (5 bases each). In nucleotides, the CDR3 is TGTGCCAGCAGCAGGGGACGATACAATGAGCAGTTCTTC. It is translated as CASSRGRYNEQFF.